The text below deals with one T cell receptor (beta chain). The antigen it binds to is not known. Base qualities were left out, and no much larger clone turns up one base away. These data originate in a study of blood T cells in healthy people across ages (dated by TCRdb to between 2015 and 2017). For context, the study as a whole: In model experiments, template switching captured roughly one uniquely barcoded TCR beta cDNA molecule for every two T cells. Age-related changes in TCR beta repertoire diversity were measured in the study by deep sequencing normalized with unique cDNA molecular identifiers. Four age groups were formed from the donors: young (average roughly 16 years), middle-aged (more than 35), aged (around 68) and long-lived (82). To avoid experimental bias, donors of different ages were spread randomly across the sequencing lanes. Two additional independent replicas of 1 million unique cDNA reads from the same blood draw were analyzed for two donors (one aged 18 to 29 and one aged 80 or older). Overall results and qualifications from the work: Observed TCR beta diversity correlated strongly with the percentage of naive T cells measured by flow cytometry. As age increased, observed TCR beta diversity per million T cells dropped in a roughly linear way, and a significant reduction was already evident by age about 40. Estimates of total diversity based on one million sequenced T cells were regarded as lower bounds and as underestimates. Bulk unsorted PBMC profiling prevented conclusive comparison of naive and antigen-experienced compartments. Because the CMV infection status of the donors was unknown, age-related changes in expanded clonotypes may potentially have been confounded. Compared with the aged group, the long-lived group had more naive CD4+ T cells, fewer expanded clones and increased TCR diversity, a pattern suggesting age selection.

Library preparation was by 5' RACE. Sequencing was carried out with an Illumina HiSeq 2500. A second PCR of about 7 to 12 cycles was performed with a sample-barcoded 5' primer and a J-beta primer mix. Each TCR beta cDNA molecule received a unique molecular identifier from a template-switch 5' adaptor carrying 12 random nucleotides. Each sample yielded at least 2.5 million CDR3-containing paired-end reads. The Mint cDNA synthesis kit, primed by a TRBC-specific oligonucleotide, was used to synthesize first-strand cDNA from all RNA. Following uracil-DNA glycosylase treatment, a first 18-cycle PCR with universal primers M1SS and BC2_uni_R was performed on all cDNA. Processing in the source paper ran as follows. Each sample was normalized by randomly selecting 1 million high-quality reads, each carrying a distinct molecular identifier. Reads with shared molecular identifiers were discarded instead of being binned into consensus sequences. MiTCR, run with a Q25 quality threshold and the strictest error-elimination algorithm, handled CDR3 identification, clonotype clustering and error correction. Lower-bound total TCR beta diversity was estimated with a nonparametric unseen species model using Euler transformation. TCRdb reprocessing: public reads trimmed at Q25 with fastp, clones called with MiXCR, in-frame beta chains kept. Duplicate CDR3 protein sequences are folded into a single record with the most common DNA and genes. The V and J calls, along with clone size, are taken from TCRdb and not from the paper's own processing. This sample gives some 1.5 million distinct CDR3 sequences in total; over 25% of them show up just once. In total, the top ten clones hold 7.7% of the sample.

Donors were a few dozen systemically healthy Caucasian individuals from Russia aged roughly 6 to 95 years. Around 10 milliliters of peripheral blood were drawn from each donor into EDTA-treated Vacutainer tubes. Ficoll-Paque density-gradient centrifugation was used to isolate PBMCs, with at least 6.5 million per sample. Total RNA, at least 5 micrograms per sample, was extracted from PBMCs with Trizol reagent. The percentages of naive CD45RAhigh/CD27high T cells were determined by flow cytometry on a PBMC aliquot from every donor. The CDR3 starts with the cysteine, ends with the phenylalanine, and has 13 residues. Kept here is only the CDR3 DNA, which spans 39 bases and is read in frame from base 1. Trimming takes 7 bases from V and 7 bases from J, and the germline ends sit 19 bases apart. In the germline V gene, CDR1 corresponds to SQVTM and CDR2 to ANQGSEA.

The sequencing input was blood. The chain couples TRBV29-1 to TRBJ1-2; a tentative D call is TRBD1 (6 bases match). The origin of this receptor is a woman aged 30 to 39 in good health. The bases are TGCAGCGCGCAGAAAGGGGGGACCCGTGGCTACACCTTC. Its protein reads: CSAQKGGTRGYTF. Joined to the reference TRBV29-1 and TRBJ1-2 proteins, this CDR3 gives the full variable domain: SAVISQKPSRDICQRGTSLTIQCQVDSQVTMMFWYRQQPGQSLTLIATANQGSEATYESGFVIDKFPISRPNLTFSTLTVSNMSPEDSSIYLCSAQKGGTRGYTFGSGTRLTVV.